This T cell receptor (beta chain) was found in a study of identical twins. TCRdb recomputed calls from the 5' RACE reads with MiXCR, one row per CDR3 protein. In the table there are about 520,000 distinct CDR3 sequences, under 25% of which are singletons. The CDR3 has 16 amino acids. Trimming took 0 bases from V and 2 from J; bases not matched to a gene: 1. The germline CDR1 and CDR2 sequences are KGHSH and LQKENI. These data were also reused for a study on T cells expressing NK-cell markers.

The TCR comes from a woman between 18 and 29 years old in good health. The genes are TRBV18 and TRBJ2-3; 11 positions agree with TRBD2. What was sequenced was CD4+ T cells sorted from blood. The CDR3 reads CASSPPSGRVTDTQYF. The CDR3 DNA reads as TGTGCCAGCTCACCACCTAGCGGGAGGGTCACAGATACGCAGTATTTT. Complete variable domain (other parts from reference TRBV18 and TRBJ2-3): NAGVMQNPRHLVRRRGQEARLRCSPMKGHSHVYWYRQLPEEGLKFMVYLQKENIIDESGMPKERFSAEFPKEGPSILRIQQVVRGDSAAYFCASSPPSGRVTDTQYFGPGTRLTVL.